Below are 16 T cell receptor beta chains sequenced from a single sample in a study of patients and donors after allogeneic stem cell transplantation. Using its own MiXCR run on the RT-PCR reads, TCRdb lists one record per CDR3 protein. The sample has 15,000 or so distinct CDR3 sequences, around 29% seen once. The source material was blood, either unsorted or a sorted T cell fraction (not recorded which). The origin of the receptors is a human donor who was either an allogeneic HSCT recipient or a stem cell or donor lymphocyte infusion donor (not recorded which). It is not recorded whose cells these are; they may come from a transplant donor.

DNA for the CDR3: TGTGCCAGCAGTTTATTACAGTCCAATCAGCCCCAGCATTTT. Translated, it gives CASSLLQSNQPQHF. The rearrangement joins TRBV12-3 or TRBV12-4 to TRBJ1-5, with D unresolved. The germline V and J ends were trimmed by 2 bases and 3 bases, with 8 bases remaining between them. The CDR3 length is 14 residues.

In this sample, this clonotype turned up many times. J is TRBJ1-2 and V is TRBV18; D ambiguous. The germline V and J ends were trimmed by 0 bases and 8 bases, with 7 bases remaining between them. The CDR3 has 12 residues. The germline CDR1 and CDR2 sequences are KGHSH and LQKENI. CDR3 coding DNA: TGTGCCAGCTCACCACCGGACTCCGGCTACACCTTC. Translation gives CASSPPDSGYTF.

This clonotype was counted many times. CDR3 bases: TGCGCCAGCAGCCTCCTAGGGAGGGGCGATCAGCCCCAGCATTTT. Translating it yields CASSLLGRGDQPQHF. This sequence joins TRBV4-1 and TRBJ1-5, with D perhaps TRBD1 (5 bases). Trimming removed 4 bases from V and 5 bases from J, with 15 bases in between. The length of the CDR3 is 15 residues. Germline lookup yields CDR1 MGHRA and CDR2 YSYEKL.

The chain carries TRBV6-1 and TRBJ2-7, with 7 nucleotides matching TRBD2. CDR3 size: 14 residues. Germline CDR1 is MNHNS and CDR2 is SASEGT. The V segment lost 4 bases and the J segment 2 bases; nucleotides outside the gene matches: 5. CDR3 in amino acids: CASSVTSRAYEQYF. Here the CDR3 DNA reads TGTGCCAGCAGTGTGACTAGCCGAGCCTACGAGCAGTACTTC.

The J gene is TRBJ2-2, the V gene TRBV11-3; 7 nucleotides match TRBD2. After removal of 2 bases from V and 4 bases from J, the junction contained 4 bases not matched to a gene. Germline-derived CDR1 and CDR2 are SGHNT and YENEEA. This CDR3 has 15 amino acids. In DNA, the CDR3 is TGTGCCAGCAGCTTATTATCTAGCGGCACCGGGGAGCTGTTTTTT. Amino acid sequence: CASSLLSSGTGELFF.

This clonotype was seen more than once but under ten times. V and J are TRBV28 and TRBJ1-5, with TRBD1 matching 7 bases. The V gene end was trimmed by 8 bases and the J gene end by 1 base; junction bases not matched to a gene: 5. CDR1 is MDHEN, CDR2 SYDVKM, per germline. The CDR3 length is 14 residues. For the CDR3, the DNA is TGTGCCAGCCGTCACAGGGGAAGCAATCAGCCCCAGCATTTT. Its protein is CASRHRGSNQPQHF. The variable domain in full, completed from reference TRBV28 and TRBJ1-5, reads DVKVTQSSRYLVKRTGEKVFLECVQDMDHENMFWYRQDPGLGLRLIYFSYDVKMKEKGDIPEGYSVSREKKERFSLILESASTNQTSMYLCASRHRGSNQPQHFGDGTRLSIL.

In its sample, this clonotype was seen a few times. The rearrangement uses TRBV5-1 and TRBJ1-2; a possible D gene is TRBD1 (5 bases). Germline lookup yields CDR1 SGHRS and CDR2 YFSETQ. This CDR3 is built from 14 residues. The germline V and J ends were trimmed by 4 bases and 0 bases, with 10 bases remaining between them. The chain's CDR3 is CASSPRATNYGYTF. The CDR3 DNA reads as TGCGCCAGCAGCCCCAGGGCGACTAACTATGGCTACACCTTC.

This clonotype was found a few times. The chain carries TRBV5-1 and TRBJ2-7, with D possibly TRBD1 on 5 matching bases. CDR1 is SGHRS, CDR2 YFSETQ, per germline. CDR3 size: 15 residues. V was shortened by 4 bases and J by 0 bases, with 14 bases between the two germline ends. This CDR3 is CASSRTGFSSYEQYF. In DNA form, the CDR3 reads TGCGCCAGCAGCCGCACAGGTTTTTCCTCCTACGAGCAGTACTTC.

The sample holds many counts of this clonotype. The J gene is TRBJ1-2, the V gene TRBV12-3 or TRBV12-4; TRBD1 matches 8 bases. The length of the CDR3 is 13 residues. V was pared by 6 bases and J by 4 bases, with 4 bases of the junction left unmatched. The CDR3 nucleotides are TGTGCCAGCAGCCTCGGACAGGGCTATGGCTACACCTTC. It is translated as CASSLGQGYGYTF.

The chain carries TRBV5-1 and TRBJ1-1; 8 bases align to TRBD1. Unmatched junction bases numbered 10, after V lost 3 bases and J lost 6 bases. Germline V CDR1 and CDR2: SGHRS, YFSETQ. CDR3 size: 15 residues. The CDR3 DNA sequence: TGCGCCAGCAGCTCCACGTCAGGGGGCTACGCTGAAGCTTTCTTT. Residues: CASSSTSGGYAEAFF.

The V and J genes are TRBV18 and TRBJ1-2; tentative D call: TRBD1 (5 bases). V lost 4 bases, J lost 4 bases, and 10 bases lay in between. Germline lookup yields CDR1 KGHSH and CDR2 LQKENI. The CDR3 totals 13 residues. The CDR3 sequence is CASSLGTPYGYTF. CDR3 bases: TGTGCCAGCTCACTCGGGACTCCCTATGGCTACACCTTC.

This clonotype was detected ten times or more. The CDR3 region is CASSWGTGNSSPLHF. The CDR3, as DNA: TGTGCCAGCAGCTGGGGGACAGGTAACTCATCACCCCTCCACTTT. J is TRBJ1-6 and V is TRBV7-9; 8 nucleotides line up with TRBD1. V lost 4 bases and J lost 10; bases outside the gene matches: 9. From germline, CDR1 is SEHNR and CDR2 FQNEAQ (reference sequence). The CDR3 loop spans 15 amino acids.

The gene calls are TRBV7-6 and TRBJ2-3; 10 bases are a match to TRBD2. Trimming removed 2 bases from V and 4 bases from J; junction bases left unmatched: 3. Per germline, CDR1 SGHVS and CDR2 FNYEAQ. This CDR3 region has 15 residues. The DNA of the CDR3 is TGTGCCAGCAGCTTACTAGCGGGGGATCCAGATACGCAGTATTTT. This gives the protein CASSLLAGDPDTQYF.

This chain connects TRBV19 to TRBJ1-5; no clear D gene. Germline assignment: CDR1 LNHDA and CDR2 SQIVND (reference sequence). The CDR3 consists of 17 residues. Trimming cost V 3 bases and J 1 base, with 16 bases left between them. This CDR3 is CASSMDPRGRSNQPQHF. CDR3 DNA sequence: TGTGCCAGTAGTATGGATCCTCGAGGGAGGAGCAATCAGCCCCAGCATTTT. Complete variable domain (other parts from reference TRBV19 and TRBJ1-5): DGGITQSPKYLFRKEGQNVTLSCEQNLNHDAMYWYRQDPGQGLRLIYYSQIVNDFQKGDIAEGYSVSREKKESFPLTVTSAQKNPTAFYLCASSMDPRGRSNQPQHFGDGTRLSIL.

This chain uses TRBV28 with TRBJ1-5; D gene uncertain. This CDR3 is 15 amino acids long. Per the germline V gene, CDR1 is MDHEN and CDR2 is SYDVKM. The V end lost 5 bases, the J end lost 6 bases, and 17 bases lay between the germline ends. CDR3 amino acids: CASSPAGQAGQPQHF. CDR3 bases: TGTGCCAGCAGTCCCGCCGGGCAGGCCGGTCAGCCCCAGCATTTT.

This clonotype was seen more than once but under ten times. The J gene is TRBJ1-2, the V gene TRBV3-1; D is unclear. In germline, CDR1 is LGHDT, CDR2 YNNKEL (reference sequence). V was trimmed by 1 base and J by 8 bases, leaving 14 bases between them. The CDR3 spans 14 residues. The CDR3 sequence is CASSQAEGIVGYTF. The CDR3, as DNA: TGTGCCAGCAGCCAAGCTGAAGGAATTGTCGGCTACACCTTC.